The subject of this entry is one T cell receptor beta chain. Germline loops: CDR1 SGHTA, CDR2 FQGNSA. With V trimmed by 1 base and J by 2 bases, 5 bases remained unmatched. This CDR3 has 15 residues. The method was immunoSEQ multiplex PCR; TCRdb's version includes in-frame clones alone and lacks a portion of them. Of about 13,000 clones listed, roughly 82% are singletons. This record belongs to a study of tumor-infiltrating lymphocytes in localized non-small cell lung cancer. Sequenced material: lung tumor tissue. The clonotype originates from a human donor with non-small cell lung cancer. V usage is TRBV7-2 and J usage is TRBJ2-7; the match to TRBD2 covers 7 bases. Here the CDR3 reads CASSLDGGGTYEQYF. The CDR3 region has the DNA TGTGCCAGCAGCTTAGATGGGGGAGGGACCTACGAGCAGTACTTC. Filled out from reference TRBV7-2 and TRBJ2-7, the complete variable domain reads GAGVSQSPSNKVTEKGKDVELRCDPISGHTALYWYRQSLGQGLEFLIYFQGNSAPDKSGLPSDRFSAERTGGSVSTLTIQRTQQEDSAVYLCASSLDGGGTYEQYFGPGTRLTVT.